This T cell receptor (beta chain) appears in the sequencing data of a study of shared clonotypes between healthy human individuals. Study background: Each donor's CD4 naive and CD4 memory cells filled three plates apiece, CD8 naive two, and CD8 memory one.

To note about this clone: Its antigen is not known.

Study-wide findings and caveats: Owing to a small donor count, the genetic and exposure-history diversity represented was limited.

Measured with immunoSEQ multiplex PCR; TCRdb has only the in-frame clones, and not every one. The table records roughly 2.2 million clones, around 93% of them present only once. The V end lost 7 bases, the J end lost 2 bases, and 21 bases lay between the germline ends. CDR1 and CDR2 (germline): WSHSY, SAAADI. The CDR3 is 16 amino acids. Sequencing was performed on naive CD4+ T cells from PBMCs. As for subset: CD45RA+ positively selected. The sequence was collected from a man aged 18 to 30 in good health. Some clones in this sample may be carry-over from other donors' samples. The rearrangement joins TRBV10-2 to TRBJ2-7; D may match TRBD1 or TRBD2 (5 bases each). The CDR3 DNA sequence: TGCGCCAGCACCTCCGGGGCCCCTAAGGGAGCCTACGAGCAGTACTTC. It yields the protein CASTSGAPKGAYEQYF.